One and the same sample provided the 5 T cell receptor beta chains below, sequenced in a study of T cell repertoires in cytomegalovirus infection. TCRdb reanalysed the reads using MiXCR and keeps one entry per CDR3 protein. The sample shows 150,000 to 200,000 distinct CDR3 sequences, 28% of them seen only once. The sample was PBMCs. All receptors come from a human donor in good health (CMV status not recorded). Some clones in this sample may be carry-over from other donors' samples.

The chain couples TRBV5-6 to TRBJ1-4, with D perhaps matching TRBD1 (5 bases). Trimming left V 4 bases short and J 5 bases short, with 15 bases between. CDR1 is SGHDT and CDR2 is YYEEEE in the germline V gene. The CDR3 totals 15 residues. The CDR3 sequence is CASSQKGITNEKLFF. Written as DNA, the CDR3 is TGTGCCAGCAGCCAAAAGGGGATTACAAATGAAAAACTGTTTTTT.

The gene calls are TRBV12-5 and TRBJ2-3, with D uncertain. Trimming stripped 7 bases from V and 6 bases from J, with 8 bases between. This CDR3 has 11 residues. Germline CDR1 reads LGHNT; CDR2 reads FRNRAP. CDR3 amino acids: CASDLTDTQYF. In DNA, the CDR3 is TGTGCTAGTGACCTGACGGATACGCAGTATTTT.

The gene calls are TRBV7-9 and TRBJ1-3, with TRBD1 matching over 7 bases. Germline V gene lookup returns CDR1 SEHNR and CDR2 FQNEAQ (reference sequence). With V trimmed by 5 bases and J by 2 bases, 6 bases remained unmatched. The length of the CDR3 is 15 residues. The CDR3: CASSDWQGAGNTIYF. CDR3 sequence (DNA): TGTGCCAGCAGCGATTGGCAGGGGGCTGGAAACACCATATATTTT. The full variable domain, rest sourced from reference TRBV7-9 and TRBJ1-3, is DTGVSQNPRHKITKRGQNVTFRCDPISEHNRLYWYRQTLGQGPEFLTYFQNEAQLEKSRLLSDRFSAERPKGSFSTLEIQRTEQGDSAMYLCASSDWQGAGNTIYFGEGSWLTVV.

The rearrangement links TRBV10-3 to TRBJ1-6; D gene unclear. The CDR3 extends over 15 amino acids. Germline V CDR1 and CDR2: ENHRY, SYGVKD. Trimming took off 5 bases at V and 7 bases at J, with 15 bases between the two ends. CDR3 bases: TGTGCCATCAGTCTTTCGCCGGAACTGAATTCACCCCTCCACTTT. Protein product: CAISLSPELNSPLHF.

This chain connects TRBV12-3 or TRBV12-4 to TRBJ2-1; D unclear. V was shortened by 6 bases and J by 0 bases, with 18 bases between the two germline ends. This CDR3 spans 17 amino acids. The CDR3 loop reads CASSPPPVGSSYNEQFF. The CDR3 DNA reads TGTGCCAGCAGCCCGCCCCCTGTAGGCAGCTCCTACAATGAGCAGTTCTTC.